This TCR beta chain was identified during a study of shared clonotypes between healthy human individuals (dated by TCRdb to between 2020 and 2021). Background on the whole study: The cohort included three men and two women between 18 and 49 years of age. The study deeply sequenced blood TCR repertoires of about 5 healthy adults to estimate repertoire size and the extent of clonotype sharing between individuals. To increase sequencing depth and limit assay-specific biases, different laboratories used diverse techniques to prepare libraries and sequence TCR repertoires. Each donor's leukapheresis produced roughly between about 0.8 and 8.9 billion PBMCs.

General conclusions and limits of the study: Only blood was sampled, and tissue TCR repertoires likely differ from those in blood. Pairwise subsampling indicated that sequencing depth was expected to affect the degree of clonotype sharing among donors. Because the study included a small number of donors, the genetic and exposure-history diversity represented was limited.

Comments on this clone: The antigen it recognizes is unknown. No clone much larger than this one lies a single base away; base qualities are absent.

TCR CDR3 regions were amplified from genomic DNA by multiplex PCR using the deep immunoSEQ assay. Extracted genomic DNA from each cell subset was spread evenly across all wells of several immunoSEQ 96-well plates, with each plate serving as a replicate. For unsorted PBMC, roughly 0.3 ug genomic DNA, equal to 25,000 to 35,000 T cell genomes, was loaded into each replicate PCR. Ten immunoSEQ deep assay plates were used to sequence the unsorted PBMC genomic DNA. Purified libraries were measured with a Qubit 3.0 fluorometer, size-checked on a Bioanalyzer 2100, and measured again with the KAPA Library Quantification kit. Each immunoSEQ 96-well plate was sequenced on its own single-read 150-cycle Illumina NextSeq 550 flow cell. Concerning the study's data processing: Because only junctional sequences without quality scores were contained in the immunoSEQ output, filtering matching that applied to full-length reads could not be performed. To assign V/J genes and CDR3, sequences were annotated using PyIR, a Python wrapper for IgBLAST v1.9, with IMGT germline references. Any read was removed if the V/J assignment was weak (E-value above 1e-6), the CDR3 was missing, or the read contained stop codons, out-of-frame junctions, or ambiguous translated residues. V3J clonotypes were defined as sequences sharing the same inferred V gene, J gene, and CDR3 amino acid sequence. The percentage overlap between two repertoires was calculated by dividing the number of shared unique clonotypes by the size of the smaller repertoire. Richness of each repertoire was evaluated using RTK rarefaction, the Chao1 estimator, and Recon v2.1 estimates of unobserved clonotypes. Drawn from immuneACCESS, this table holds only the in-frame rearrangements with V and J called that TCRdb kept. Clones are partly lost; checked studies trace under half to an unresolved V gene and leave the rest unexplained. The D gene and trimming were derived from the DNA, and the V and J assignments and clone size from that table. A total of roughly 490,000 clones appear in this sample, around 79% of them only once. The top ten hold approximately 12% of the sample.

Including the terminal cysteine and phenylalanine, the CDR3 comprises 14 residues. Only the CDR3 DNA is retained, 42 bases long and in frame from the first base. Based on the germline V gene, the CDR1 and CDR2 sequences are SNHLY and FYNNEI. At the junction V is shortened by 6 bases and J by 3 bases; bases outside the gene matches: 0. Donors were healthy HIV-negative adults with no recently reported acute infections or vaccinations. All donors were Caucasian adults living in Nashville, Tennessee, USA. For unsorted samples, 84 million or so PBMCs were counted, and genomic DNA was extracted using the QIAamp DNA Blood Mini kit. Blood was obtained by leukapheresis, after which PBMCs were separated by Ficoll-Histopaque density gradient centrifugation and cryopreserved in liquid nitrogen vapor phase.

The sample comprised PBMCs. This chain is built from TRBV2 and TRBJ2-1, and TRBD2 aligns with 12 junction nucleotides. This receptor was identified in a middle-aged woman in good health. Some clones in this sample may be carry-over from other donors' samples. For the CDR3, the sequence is CASRGLAGYNEQFF. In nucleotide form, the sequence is TGTGCCAGCAGGGGACTAGCGGGCTACAATGAGCAGTTCTTC.